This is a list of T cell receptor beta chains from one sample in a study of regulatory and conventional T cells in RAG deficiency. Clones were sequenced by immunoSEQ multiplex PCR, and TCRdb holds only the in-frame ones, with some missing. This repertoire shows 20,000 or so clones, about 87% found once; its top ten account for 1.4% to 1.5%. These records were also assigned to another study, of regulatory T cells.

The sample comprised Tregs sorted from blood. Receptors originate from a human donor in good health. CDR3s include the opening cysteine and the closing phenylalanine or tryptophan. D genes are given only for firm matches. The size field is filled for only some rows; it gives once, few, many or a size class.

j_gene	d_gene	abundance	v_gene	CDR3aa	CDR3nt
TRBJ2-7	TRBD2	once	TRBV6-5	CASSSMTGGVYEQYF	TGTGCCAGCAGTTCCATGACTGGGGGGGTTTACGAGCAGTACTTC
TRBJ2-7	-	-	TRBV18	CASSPRQERRYEQYF	TGTGCCAGCTCACCACGGCAGGAGAGACGCTACGAGCAGTACTTC
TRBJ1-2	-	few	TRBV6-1	CASSPTANYGYTF	TGTGCCAGCAGTCCGACAGCTAACTATGGCTACACCTTC
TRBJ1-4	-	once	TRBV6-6	CASRLDNSGDEKLFF	TGTGCCAGCCGCCTGGATAACTCGGGTGATGAAAAACTGTTTTTT
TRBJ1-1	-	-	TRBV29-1	CSATWRLGNTEAFF	TGCAGCGCAACATGGCGGCTGGGGAACACTGAAGCTTTCTTT
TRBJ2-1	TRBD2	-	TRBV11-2	CASSLDGTSGGAWGTKQFF	TGTGCCAGCAGCTTAGACGGGACTAGCGGGGGGGCCTGGGGCACAAAGCAGTTCTTC
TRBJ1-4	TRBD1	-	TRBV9	CASSPGTGLELFF	TGTGCCAGCAGCCCCGGGACAGGGCTGGAACTGTTTTTT
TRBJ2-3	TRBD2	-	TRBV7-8	CASSPTPGLNTDTQYF	TGTGCCAGCAGCCCCACACCGGGACTAAACACAGATACGCAGTATTTT
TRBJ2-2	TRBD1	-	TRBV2	CASSPDRAAGELFF	TGTGCCAGCAGTCCGGACAGGGCAGCCGGGGAGCTGTTTTTT
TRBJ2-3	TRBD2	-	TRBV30	CAWSAGLAGGPDTQYF	TGTGCCTGGAGTGCGGGACTAGCGGGGGGGCCGGATACGCAGTATTTT
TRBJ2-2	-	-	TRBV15	CATSRDRLPGELFF	TGTGCCACCAGCAGAGATCGTCTTCCCGGGGAGCTGTTTTTT
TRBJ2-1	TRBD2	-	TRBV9	CASSVRLAGDLDEQFF	TGTGCCAGCAGCGTACGGCTAGCGGGAGATTTGGATGAGCAGTTCTTC
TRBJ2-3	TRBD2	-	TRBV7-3	CASSLWSRGDYTQYF	TGTGCCAGCAGCTTATGGTCACGGGGGGATTATACGCAGTATTTT
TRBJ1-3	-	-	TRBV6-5	CASRRGGGFGNTIYF	TGTGCCAGCAGGAGAGGAGGGGGGTTCGGAAACACCATATATTTT
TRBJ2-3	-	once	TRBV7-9	CASSPVQGDTQYF	TGTGCCAGCAGCCCGGTACAGGGAGATACGCAGTATTTT
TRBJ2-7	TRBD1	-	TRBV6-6	CASSKSTGSMYEQYF	TGTGCCAGCAGTAAATCGACAGGGTCTATGTACGAGCAGTACTTC
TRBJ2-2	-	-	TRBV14	CASSQAGPLGAGELFF	TGTGCCAGCAGCCAAGCCGGGCCCCTCGGAGCCGGGGAGCTGTTTTTT
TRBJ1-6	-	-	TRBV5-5	CASSLVVKSSYNSPLHF	TGTGCCAGCAGCTTGGTCGTCAAGAGCTCCTATAATTCACCCCTCCACTTT
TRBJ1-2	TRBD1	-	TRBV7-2	CASSQPGQVYGYTF	TGTGCCAGCAGCCAACCTGGACAGGTATATGGCTACACCTTC
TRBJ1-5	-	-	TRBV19	CASLKSPSSDVVHSNQPQHF	TGTGCCAGTCTCAAATCCCCCTCTTCAGATGTAGTCCATAGCAATCAGCCCCAGCATTTT
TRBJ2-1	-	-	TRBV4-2	CASSQDIGGGLPYNEQFF	TGTGCCAGCAGCCAAGATATAGGGGGGGGACTACCCTACAATGAGCAGTTCTTC
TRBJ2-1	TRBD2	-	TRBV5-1	CASSLKLAGAGEQFF	TGCGCCAGCAGCTTGAAACTAGCGGGAGCAGGGGAGCAGTTCTTC
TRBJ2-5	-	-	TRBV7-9	CASSPIGETQYF	TGTGCCAGCAGCCCGATCGGGGAGACCCAGTACTTC
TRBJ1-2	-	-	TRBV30	CAWSVTGRDYGYTF	TGTGCCTGGAGTGTAACAGGGAGAGACTATGGCTACACCTTC
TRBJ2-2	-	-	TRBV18	CASSGNTGELFF	TGTGCCAGCTCAGGGAACACCGGGGAGCTGTTTTTT
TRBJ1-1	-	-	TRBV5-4	CASSPGGRTEAFF	TGTGCCAGCAGCCCGGGGGGAAGGACTGAAGCTTTCTTT
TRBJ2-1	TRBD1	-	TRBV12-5	CASGLLTGGVQFF	TGTGCTAGTGGTTTGTTGACAGGGGGTGTGCAGTTCTTC
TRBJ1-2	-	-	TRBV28	CASSFTGKDYGYTF	TGTGCCAGCAGTTTTACAGGGAAGGACTATGGCTACACCTTC
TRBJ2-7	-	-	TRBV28	CASSLIQVYEQYF	TGTGCCAGCAGTTTGATACAGGTCTACGAGCAGTACTTC
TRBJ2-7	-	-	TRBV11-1	CASSLGLAAGYEQYF	TGTGCCAGCAGCTTAGGTTTGGCGGCTGGATACGAGCAGTACTTC
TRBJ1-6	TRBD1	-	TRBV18	CASSPGDSYNSPLHF	TGTGCCAGCTCACCGGGGGACAGCTATAATTCACCCCTCCACTTT